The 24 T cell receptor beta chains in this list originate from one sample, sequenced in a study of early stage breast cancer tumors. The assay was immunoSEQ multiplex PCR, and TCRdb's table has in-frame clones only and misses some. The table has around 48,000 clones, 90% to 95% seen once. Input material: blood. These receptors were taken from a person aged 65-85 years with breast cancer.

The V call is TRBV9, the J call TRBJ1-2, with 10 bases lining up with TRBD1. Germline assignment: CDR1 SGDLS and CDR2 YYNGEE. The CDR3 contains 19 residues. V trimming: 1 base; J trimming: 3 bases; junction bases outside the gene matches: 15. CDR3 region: CASSVQITLSDRGYYGYTF. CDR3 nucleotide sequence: TGTGCCAGCAGCGTACAAATAACCCTGTCGGACAGGGGGTACTATGGCTACACCTTC.

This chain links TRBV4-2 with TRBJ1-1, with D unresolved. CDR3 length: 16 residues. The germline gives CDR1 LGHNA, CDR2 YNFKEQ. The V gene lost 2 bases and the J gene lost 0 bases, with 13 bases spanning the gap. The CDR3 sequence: CASSQPFTAMNTEAFF. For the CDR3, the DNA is TGTGCCAGCAGCCAACCTTTTACAGCTATGAACACTGAAGCTTTCTTT.

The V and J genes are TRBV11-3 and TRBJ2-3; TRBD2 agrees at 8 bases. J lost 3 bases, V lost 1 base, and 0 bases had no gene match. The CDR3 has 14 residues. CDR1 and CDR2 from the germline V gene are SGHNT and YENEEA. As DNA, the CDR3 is TGTGCCAGCAGCTTAGGACTAGCGACAGATACGCAGTATTTT. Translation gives CASSLGLATDTQYF.

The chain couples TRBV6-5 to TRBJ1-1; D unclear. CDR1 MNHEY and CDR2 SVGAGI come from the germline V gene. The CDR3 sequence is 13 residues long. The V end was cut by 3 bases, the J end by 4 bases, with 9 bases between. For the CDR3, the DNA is TGTGCCAGCAGTTATATCGGTGGCACTGAAGCTTTCTTT. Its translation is CASSYIGGTEAFF.

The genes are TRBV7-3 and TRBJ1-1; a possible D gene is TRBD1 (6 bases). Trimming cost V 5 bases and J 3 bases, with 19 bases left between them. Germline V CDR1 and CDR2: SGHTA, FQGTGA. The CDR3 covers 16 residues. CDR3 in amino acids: CASSPGGGRRYTEAFF. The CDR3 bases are TGTGCCAGCAGCCCCGGGGGGGGGCGAAGGTACACTGAAGCTTTCTTT.

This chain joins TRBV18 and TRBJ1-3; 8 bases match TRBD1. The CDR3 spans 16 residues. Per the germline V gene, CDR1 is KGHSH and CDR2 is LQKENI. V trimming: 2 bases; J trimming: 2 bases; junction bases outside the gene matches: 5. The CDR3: CASSPEDRVPGNTIYF. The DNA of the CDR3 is TGTGCCAGCTCACCAGAGGACAGGGTCCCTGGAAACACCATATATTTT.

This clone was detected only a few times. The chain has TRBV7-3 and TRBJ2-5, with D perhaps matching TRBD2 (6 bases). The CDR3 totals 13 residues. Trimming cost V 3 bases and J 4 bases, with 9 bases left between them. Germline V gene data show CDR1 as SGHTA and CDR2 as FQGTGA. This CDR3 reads CASSLAGRETQYF. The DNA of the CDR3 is TGTGCCAGCAGCTTGGCGGGGAGAGAGACCCAGTACTTC. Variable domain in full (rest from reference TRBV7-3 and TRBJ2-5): GAGVSQTPSNKVTEKGKYVELRCDPISGHTALYWYRQSLGQGPEFLIYFQGTGAADDSGLPNDRFFAVRPEGSVSTLKIQRTERGDSAVYLCASSLAGRETQYFGPGTRLLVL.

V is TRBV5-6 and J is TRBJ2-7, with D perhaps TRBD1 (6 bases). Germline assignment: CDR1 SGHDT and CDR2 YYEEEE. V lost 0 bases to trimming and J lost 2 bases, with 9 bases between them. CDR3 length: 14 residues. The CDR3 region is CASSLGGGPYEQYF. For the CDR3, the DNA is TGTGCCAGCAGCTTGGGAGGGGGACCCTACGAGCAGTACTTC.

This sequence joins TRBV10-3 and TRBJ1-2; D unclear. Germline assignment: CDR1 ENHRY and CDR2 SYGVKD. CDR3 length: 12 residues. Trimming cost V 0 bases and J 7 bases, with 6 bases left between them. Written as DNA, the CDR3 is TGTGCCATCAGTGAGTCTTCCTCTGGCTACACCTTC. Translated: CAISESSSGYTF.

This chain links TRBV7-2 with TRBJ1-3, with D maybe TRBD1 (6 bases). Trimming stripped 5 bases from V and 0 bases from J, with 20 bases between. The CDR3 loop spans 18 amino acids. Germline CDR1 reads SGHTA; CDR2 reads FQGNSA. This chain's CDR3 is CASSRTPTGPVSGNTIYF. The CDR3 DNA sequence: TGTGCCAGCAGCCGAACCCCGACAGGTCCCGTCTCTGGAAACACCATATATTTT.

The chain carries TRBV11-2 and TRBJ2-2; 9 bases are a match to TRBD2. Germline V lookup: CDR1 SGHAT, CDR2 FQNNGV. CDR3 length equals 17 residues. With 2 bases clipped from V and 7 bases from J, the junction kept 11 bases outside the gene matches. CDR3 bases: TGTGCCAGCAGCTTACGGGCGGCGGGAGGGCAGGGCGGGGAGCTGTTTTTT. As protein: CASSLRAAGGQGGELFF. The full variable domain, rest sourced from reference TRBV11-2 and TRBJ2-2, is EAGVAQSPRYKIIEKRQSVAFWCNPISGHATLYWYQQILGQGPKLLIQFQNNGVVDDSQLPKDRFSAERLKGVDSTLKIQPAKLEDSAVYLCASSLRAAGGQGGELFFGEGSRLTVL.

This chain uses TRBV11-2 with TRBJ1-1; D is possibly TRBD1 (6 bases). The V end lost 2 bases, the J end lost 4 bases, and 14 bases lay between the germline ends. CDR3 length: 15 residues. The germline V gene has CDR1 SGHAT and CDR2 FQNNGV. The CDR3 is CASSLYRESVTEAFF. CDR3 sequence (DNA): TGTGCCAGCAGCTTATACAGGGAAAGTGTCACTGAAGCTTTCTTT.

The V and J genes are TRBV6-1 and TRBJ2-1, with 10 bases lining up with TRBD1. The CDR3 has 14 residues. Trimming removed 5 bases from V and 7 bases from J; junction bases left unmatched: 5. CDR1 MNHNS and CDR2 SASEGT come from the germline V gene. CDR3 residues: CASSLLGQGNEQFF. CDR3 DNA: TGTGCCAGCAGTCTATTGGGACAGGGGAATGAGCAGTTCTTC.

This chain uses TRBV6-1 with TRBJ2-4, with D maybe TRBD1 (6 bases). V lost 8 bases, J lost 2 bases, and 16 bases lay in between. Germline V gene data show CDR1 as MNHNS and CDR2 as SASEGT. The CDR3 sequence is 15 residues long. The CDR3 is CASLDHGTTKNIQYF. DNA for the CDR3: TGTGCCAGCCTTGACCACGGGACAACCAAAAACATTCAGTACTTC.

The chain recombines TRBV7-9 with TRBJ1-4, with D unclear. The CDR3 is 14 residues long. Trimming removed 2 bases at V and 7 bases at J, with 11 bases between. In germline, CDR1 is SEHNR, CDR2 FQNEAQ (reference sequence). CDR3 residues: CASSLREESEKLFF. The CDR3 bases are TGTGCCAGCAGCTTACGGGAGGAAAGTGAAAAACTGTTTTTT.

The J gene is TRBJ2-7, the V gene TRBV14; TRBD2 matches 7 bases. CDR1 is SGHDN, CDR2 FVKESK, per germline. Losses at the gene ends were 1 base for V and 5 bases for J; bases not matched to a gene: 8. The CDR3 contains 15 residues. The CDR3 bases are TGTGCCAGCAGCCAAGTAGGGAGGGCCGTCCACGAGCAGTACTTC. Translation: CASSQVGRAVHEQYF.

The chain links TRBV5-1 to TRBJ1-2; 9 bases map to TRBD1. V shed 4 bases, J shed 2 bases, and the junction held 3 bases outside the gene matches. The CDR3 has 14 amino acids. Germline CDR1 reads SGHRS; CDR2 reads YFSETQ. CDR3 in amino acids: CASSPGQGNYGYTF. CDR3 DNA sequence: TGCGCCAGCAGCCCAGGACAGGGGAACTATGGCTACACCTTC.

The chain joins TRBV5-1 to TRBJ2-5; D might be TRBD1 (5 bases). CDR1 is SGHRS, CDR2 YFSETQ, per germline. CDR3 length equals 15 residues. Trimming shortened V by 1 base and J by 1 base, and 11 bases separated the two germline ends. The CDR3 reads CASSLLPDSQETQYF. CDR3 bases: TGCGCCAGCAGCTTGTTACCCGACAGCCAAGAGACCCAGTACTTC.

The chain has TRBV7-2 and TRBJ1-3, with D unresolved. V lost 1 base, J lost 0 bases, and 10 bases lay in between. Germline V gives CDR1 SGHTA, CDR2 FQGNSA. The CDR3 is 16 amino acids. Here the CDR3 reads CASSLVGPSSGNTIYF. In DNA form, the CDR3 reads TGTGCCAGCAGCTTAGTTGGCCCCTCCTCTGGAAACACCATATATTTT.

CDR3 DNA sequence: TGTGCCAGCAGCTCCGGGACAGGGAGGAGCTCCTACGAGCAGTACTTC. This gives the protein CASSSGTGRSSYEQYF. This chain connects TRBV7-9 to TRBJ2-7; TRBD1 matches 9 bases. The J segment lost 0 bases and the V segment lost 4 bases, leaving 7 bases of the junction unmatched. CDR3 length equals 16 residues. The germline V gene encodes CDR1 SEHNR and CDR2 FQNEAQ (reference sequence).

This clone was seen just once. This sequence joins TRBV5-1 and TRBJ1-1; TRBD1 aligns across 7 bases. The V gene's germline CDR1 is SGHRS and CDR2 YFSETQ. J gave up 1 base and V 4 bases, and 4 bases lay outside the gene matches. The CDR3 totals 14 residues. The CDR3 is CASSVQGGNTEAFF. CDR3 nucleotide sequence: TGCGCCAGCAGCGTTCAGGGGGGGAACACTGAAGCTTTCTTT. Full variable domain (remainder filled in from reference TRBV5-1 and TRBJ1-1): KAGVTQTPRYLIKTRGQQVTLSCSPISGHRSVSWYQQTPGQGLQFLFEYFSETQRNKGNFPGRFSGRQFSNSRSEMNVSTLELGDSALYLCASSVQGGNTEAFFGQGTRLTVV.

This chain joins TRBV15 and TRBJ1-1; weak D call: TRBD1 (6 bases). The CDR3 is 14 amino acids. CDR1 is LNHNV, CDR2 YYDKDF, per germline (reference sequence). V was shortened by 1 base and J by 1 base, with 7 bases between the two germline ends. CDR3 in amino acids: CATSRARGNTEAFF. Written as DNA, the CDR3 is TGTGCCACCAGCAGAGCCAGGGGGAACACTGAAGCTTTCTTT.

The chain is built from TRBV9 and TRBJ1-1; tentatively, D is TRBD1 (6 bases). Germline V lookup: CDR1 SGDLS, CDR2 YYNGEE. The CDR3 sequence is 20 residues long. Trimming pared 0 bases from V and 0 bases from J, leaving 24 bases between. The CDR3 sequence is CASSVDDPLGGRGMNTEAFF. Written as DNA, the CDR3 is TGTGCCAGCAGCGTAGACGATCCCTTGGGGGGGCGAGGTATGAACACTGAAGCTTTCTTT.

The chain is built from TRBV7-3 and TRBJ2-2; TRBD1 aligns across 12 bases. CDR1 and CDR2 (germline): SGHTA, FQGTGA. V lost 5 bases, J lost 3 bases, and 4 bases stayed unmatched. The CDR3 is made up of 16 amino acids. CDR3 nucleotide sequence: TGTGCCAGCAGCCCTGGGACAGGGGGCTACACCGGGGAGCTGTTTTTT. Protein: CASSPGTGGYTGELFF.